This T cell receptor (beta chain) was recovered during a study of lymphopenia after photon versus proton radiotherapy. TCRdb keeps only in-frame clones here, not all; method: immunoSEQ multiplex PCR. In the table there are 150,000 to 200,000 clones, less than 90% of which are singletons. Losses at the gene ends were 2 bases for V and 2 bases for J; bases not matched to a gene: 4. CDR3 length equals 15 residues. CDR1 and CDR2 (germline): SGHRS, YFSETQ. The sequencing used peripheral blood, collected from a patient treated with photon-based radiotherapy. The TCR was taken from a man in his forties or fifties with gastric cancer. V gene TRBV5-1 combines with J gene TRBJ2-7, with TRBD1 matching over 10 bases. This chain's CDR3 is CASSLLGTGAYEQYF. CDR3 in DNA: TGCGCCAGCAGCTTATTGGGGACAGGGGCCTACGAGCAGTACTTC.